These T cell receptor beta chains were read from a single sample in a study of blood T cells in healthy people across ages. TCRdb analysed the 5' RACE reads with MiXCR anew, one entry per CDR3 protein. The sample carries some 1.4 million distinct CDR3 sequences, 42% recorded once. Sequenced material: blood. The receptors derive from a woman between 18 and 30 years old in good health. CDR3s include the opening cysteine and the closing phenylalanine or tryptophan. The order of the fields is CDR3 protein, CDR3 DNA, D gene, V gene, clone size, J gene. The D gene is left open where the match is weak. Clone sizes are given selectively: once, few, many, or a class where the clone is expanded.

CDR3aa: CASSLGQPETQYF; CDR3nt: TGCGCCAGCAGTTTGGGACAGCCCGAGACCCAGTACTTC; d_gene: TRBD1; v_gene: TRBV10-2; abundance: .; j_gene: TRBJ2-5
CDR3aa: CASSLDWDQTPSYNEQYF; CDR3nt: TGTGCCAGCAGCTTAGATTGGGACCAAACCCCCTCCTACAATGAGCAGTACTTC; d_gene: .; v_gene: TRBV11-2; abundance: .; j_gene: TRBJ2-7
CDR3aa: CASSLGNQGADTQYF; CDR3nt: TGTGCCAGCAGCTTAGGAAACCAGGGGGCAGATACGCAGTATTTT; d_gene: TRBD1; v_gene: TRBV7-3; abundance: .; j_gene: TRBJ2-3
CDR3aa: CASSPPREQNQPQHF; CDR3nt: TGTGCCAGCAGCCCCCCTCGGGAGCAAAATCAGCCCCAGCATTTT; d_gene: .; v_gene: TRBV12-3/TRBV12-4; abundance: .; j_gene: TRBJ1-5
CDR3aa: CASSQEWEWSYNEQFF; CDR3nt: TGCGCCAGCAGCCAAGAGTGGGAGTGGTCCTACAATGAGCAGTTCTTC; d_gene: .; v_gene: TRBV4-1; abundance: .; j_gene: TRBJ2-1
CDR3aa: CASTLGQFMNTEAFF; CDR3nt: TGTGCCAGCACCCTGGGACAGTTCATGAACACTGAAGCTTTCTTT; d_gene: TRBD1; v_gene: TRBV12-3/TRBV12-4; abundance: .; j_gene: TRBJ1-1
CDR3aa: CASSVGQGALGEQFF; CDR3nt: TGTGCCAGCAGCGTGGGACAAGGAGCCCTCGGTGAGCAGTTCTTC; d_gene: .; v_gene: TRBV7-9; abundance: .; j_gene: TRBJ2-1
CDR3aa: CSARDQARTSYEQYF; CDR3nt: TGCAGTGCTAGAGATCAAGCGCGGACCTCCTACGAGCAGTACTTC; d_gene: .; v_gene: TRBV20-1; abundance: few; j_gene: TRBJ2-7
CDR3aa: CASSPGLIPYEQYF; CDR3nt: TGTGCCAGCAGCCCCGGACTAATCCCCTACGAGCAGTACTTC; d_gene: .; v_gene: TRBV7-2; abundance: .; j_gene: TRBJ2-7
CDR3aa: CASSQVQVGTSGGFYEQYF; CDR3nt: TGCGCCAGCAGCCAAGTCCAGGTGGGGACTAGCGGGGGTTTCTACGAGCAGTACTTC; d_gene: TRBD2; v_gene: TRBV4-1; abundance: few; j_gene: TRBJ2-7
CDR3aa: CASSQDVGLAGAIEQYF; CDR3nt: TGTGCCAGCAGCCAAGATGTTGGCCTAGCGGGAGCGATTGAGCAGTACTTC; d_gene: TRBD2; v_gene: TRBV14; abundance: .; j_gene: TRBJ2-5
CDR3aa: CASMTEALAKNIQYF; CDR3nt: TGTGCCAGCATGACGGAAGCTCTAGCCAAAAACATTCAGTACTTC; d_gene: .; v_gene: TRBV2; abundance: .; j_gene: TRBJ2-4
CDR3aa: CASSLDRGTINKIQYF; CDR3nt: TGTGCCAGCAGCTTAGACAGGGGCACCATCAACAAGATTCAGTACTTC; d_gene: TRBD1; v_gene: TRBV7-4; abundance: .; j_gene: TRBJ2-7
CDR3aa: CASSKTQSTLVDTQYF; CDR3nt: TGTGCCAGCAGTAAAACACAAAGCACCTTAGTAGATACGCAGTATTTT; d_gene: .; v_gene: TRBV7-2; abundance: few; j_gene: TRBJ2-3
CDR3aa: CASSDSGGRWYEQFF; CDR3nt: TGTGCCAGCAGTGACTCTGGGGGGAGGTGGTATGAGCAGTTCTTC; d_gene: .; v_gene: TRBV6-4; abundance: .; j_gene: TRBJ2-1
CDR3aa: CASTNPYDSSYNEQFF; CDR3nt: TGTGCCAGCACCAACCCCTACGACAGCTCCTACAATGAGCAGTTCTTC; d_gene: .; v_gene: TRBV7-8; abundance: .; j_gene: TRBJ2-1
CDR3aa: CASQQGTAIFYEQYF; CDR3nt: TGTGCCAGCCAACAGGGAACGGCAATATTCTACGAGCAGTACTTC; d_gene: .; v_gene: TRBV6-1; abundance: .; j_gene: TRBJ2-7
CDR3aa: CSARDLDPRGEKLFF; CDR3nt: TGCAGTGCTAGAGATCTGGACCCGAGGGGTGAAAAACTGTTTTTT; d_gene: .; v_gene: TRBV20-1; abundance: .; j_gene: TRBJ1-4
CDR3aa: CASSLAGVSFEQYF; CDR3nt: TGTGCCAGCAGTCTCGCAGGGGTCTCTTTCGAGCAGTACTTC; d_gene: .; v_gene: TRBV27; abundance: .; j_gene: TRBJ2-7
CDR3aa: CASSQFRGRTDTQYF; CDR3nt: TGTGCCAGCAGCCAATTTCGCGGCCGCACAGATACGCAGTATTTT; d_gene: .; v_gene: TRBV3-1; abundance: .; j_gene: TRBJ2-3
CDR3aa: CAWLAGSSYNEQFF; CDR3nt: TGTGCCTGGCTAGCGGGTAGCTCCTACAATGAGCAGTTCTTC; d_gene: TRBD2; v_gene: TRBV30; abundance: once; j_gene: TRBJ2-1
CDR3aa: CASSQPWRGRNTGELFF; CDR3nt: TGTGCCAGCAGCCAACCTTGGAGGGGAAGGAACACCGGGGAGCTGTTTTTT; d_gene: .; v_gene: TRBV4-2; abundance: .; j_gene: TRBJ2-2
CDR3aa: CASSPVSGGPYNEQFF; CDR3nt: TGCGCCAGCAGCCCGGTTAGCGGGGGACCCTACAATGAGCAGTTCTTC; d_gene: TRBD2; v_gene: TRBV4-1; abundance: few; j_gene: TRBJ2-1
CDR3aa: CSARDDYGGTGELFF; CDR3nt: TGCAGTGCTAGAGACGACTACGGTGGCACCGGGGAGCTGTTTTTT; d_gene: .; v_gene: TRBV20-1; abundance: .; j_gene: TRBJ2-2
CDR3aa: CASSDGTGGEQFF; CDR3nt: TGTGCCAGCAGCGACGGGACAGGCGGTGAGCAGTTCTTC; d_gene: TRBD1; v_gene: TRBV4-2; abundance: .; j_gene: TRBJ2-1
CDR3aa: CASSDNSYNEQFF; CDR3nt: TGTGCCAGCAGTGACAACTCCTACAATGAGCAGTTCTTC; d_gene: .; v_gene: TRBV6-4; abundance: many; j_gene: TRBJ2-1
CDR3aa: CASRRTGQETQYF; CDR3nt: TGTGCCAGCAGGCGGACAGGGCAAGAGACCCAGTACTTC; d_gene: TRBD1; v_gene: TRBV6-5; abundance: many; j_gene: TRBJ2-5
CDR3aa: CASSGDRPTSTDTQYF; CDR3nt: TGTGCCAGCAGTGGTGACCGCCCTACTAGCACAGATACGCAGTATTTT; d_gene: .; v_gene: TRBV2; abundance: .; j_gene: TRBJ2-3